Listed below are T cell receptor beta chains from one sample, sequenced in a study of CD8 T cells in ankylosing spondylitis. TCRdb redid the calling of the 5' RACE reads with MiXCR, one entry per CDR3 protein. The sample lists approximately 350,000 distinct CDR3 sequences, 14% to 15% occurring once. The specimen sequenced was blood, either unsorted or a sorted T cell fraction (not recorded which). These receptors originate from a male donor with ankylosing spondylitis or in good health (not recorded which). CDR3s include the opening cysteine and the closing phenylalanine or tryptophan. Each record gives: CDR3 protein, J gene, V gene.

CDR3aa: CASSQVQDIEGETQYF; j_gene: TRBJ2-5; v_gene: TRBV4-2
CDR3aa: CASSLGGSVNEKLFF; j_gene: TRBJ1-4; v_gene: TRBV11-2
CDR3aa: CASISILNSPLHF; j_gene: TRBJ1-6; v_gene: TRBV6-5
CDR3aa: CASSLSGGIYGYTF; j_gene: TRBJ1-2; v_gene: TRBV5-1
CDR3aa: CAIRTSGSNTGELFF; j_gene: TRBJ2-2; v_gene: TRBV10-3
CDR3aa: CSALGGRNTGELFF; j_gene: TRBJ2-2; v_gene: TRBV29-1
CDR3aa: CATNRGGPYNEQFF; j_gene: TRBJ2-1; v_gene: TRBV12-3/TRBV12-4
CDR3aa: CASSRLGQGTGELFF; j_gene: TRBJ2-2; v_gene: TRBV7-9
CDR3aa: CASSQEAGGLNEQFF; j_gene: TRBJ2-1; v_gene: TRBV3-1
CDR3aa: CASSLGGGGSYTF; j_gene: TRBJ1-2; v_gene: TRBV5-1
CDR3aa: CASRPGPSHEQYF; j_gene: TRBJ2-7; v_gene: TRBV2
CDR3aa: CASSPGKGGGSSYF; j_gene: TRBJ2-3; v_gene: TRBV5-6
CDR3aa: CASIQDRRTRGYTF; j_gene: TRBJ1-2; v_gene: TRBV12-3/TRBV12-4
CDR3aa: CSAPIPGQGFYIQYF; j_gene: TRBJ2-4; v_gene: TRBV20-1
CDR3aa: CASSLTGAYNEQFF; j_gene: TRBJ2-1; v_gene: TRBV7-9
CDR3aa: CASSQVDLVQYNEQFF; j_gene: TRBJ2-1; v_gene: TRBV4-1
CDR3aa: CSARSEIGTSGRISYNEQFF; j_gene: TRBJ2-1; v_gene: TRBV20-1
CDR3aa: CASSFQGEAFF; j_gene: TRBJ1-1; v_gene: TRBV5-1
CDR3aa: CASSYTTGLNTEAFF; j_gene: TRBJ1-1; v_gene: TRBV9
CDR3aa: CASSLDGGDTQYF; j_gene: TRBJ2-3; v_gene: TRBV7-9
CDR3aa: CASSQGLPGYEQYF; j_gene: TRBJ2-7; v_gene: TRBV3-1
CDR3aa: CSARSSVGQETQYF; j_gene: TRBJ2-5; v_gene: TRBV20-1
CDR3aa: CASSLISDTGELFF; j_gene: TRBJ2-2; v_gene: TRBV12-3/TRBV12-4
CDR3aa: CASSFRGTGARYEQYF; j_gene: TRBJ2-7; v_gene: TRBV27
CDR3aa: CASRDRGYSNQPQHF; j_gene: TRBJ1-5; v_gene: TRBV27
CDR3aa: CASSPQGRDTDTQYF; j_gene: TRBJ2-3; v_gene: TRBV11-1
CDR3aa: CASSSGASGFNEQFF; j_gene: TRBJ2-1; v_gene: TRBV5-6
CDR3aa: CASTLQKDTEAFF; j_gene: TRBJ1-1; v_gene: TRBV6-1
CDR3aa: CSVRGQLEAFF; j_gene: TRBJ1-1; v_gene: TRBV29-1
CDR3aa: CASTQGSTGELFF; j_gene: TRBJ2-2; v_gene: TRBV5-4
CDR3aa: CASSLVVLAGGLGRETQYF; j_gene: TRBJ2-5; v_gene: TRBV11-2
CDR3aa: CAISEDRDRGETQYF; j_gene: TRBJ2-5; v_gene: TRBV10-3
CDR3aa: CASSDSGVAGDLQDTQYF; j_gene: TRBJ2-3; v_gene: TRBV10-1
CDR3aa: CASSDFDATYEQYF; j_gene: TRBJ2-7; v_gene: TRBV25-1
CDR3aa: CASGGPGYGNTIYF; j_gene: TRBJ1-3; v_gene: TRBV3-1
CDR3aa: CASSQDRVGPLHF; j_gene: TRBJ1-6; v_gene: TRBV4-1
CDR3aa: CAISGPGQAYNEQFF; j_gene: TRBJ2-1; v_gene: TRBV10-3
CDR3aa: CASSLDGGPYEQYF; j_gene: TRBJ2-7; v_gene: TRBV7-2
CDR3aa: CASSLVYRGSNTEAFF; j_gene: TRBJ1-1; v_gene: TRBV7-8
CDR3aa: CSARIGGKNTEAFF; j_gene: TRBJ1-1; v_gene: TRBV20-1
CDR3aa: CASRGPGRIGEKLFF; j_gene: TRBJ1-4; v_gene: TRBV12-3/TRBV12-4